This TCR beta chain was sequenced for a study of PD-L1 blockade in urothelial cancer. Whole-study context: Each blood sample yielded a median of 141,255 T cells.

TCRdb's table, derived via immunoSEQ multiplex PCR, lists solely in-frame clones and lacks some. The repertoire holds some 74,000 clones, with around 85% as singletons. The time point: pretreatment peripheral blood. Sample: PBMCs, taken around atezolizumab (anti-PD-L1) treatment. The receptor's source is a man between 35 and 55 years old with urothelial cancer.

CDR3 DNA sequence: TGTGCCAGCAGTTACGACGGGTTCTATGGCTACACCTTC. Translation gives CASSYDGFYGYTF. The V call is TRBV6-5, the J call TRBJ1-2, with unresolved D. From germline, CDR1 is MNHEY and CDR2 SVGAGI. Trimming left V 2 bases short and J 4 bases short, with 8 bases between. CDR3 length equals 13 residues.